A selection of T cell receptor beta chains follows, all from one sample in a study of blood T cell repertoires in COVID-19. The protocol was immunoSEQ multiplex PCR, while the TCRdb copy is restricted to in-frame clones and leaves out a portion. Of some 220,000 clones in the sample, around 82% were seen once. The sample consisted of peripheral blood. The receptors originated from a human donor in a cohort sampled during active COVID-19. CDR3s include the opening cysteine and the closing phenylalanine or tryptophan. The D gene is left open where the match is weak. Clone sizes are given selectively: once, few, many, or a class where the clone is expanded.

j_call,d_call,clone_size,v_call,cdr3_aa,cdr3_nt
TRBJ1-2,NA,few,TRBV29-1,CSVGGHDSNYGYTF,TGCAGCGTTGGCGGACACGACTCAAACTATGGCTACACCTTC
TRBJ1-5,NA,few,TRBV28,CASLTWRGRNSNQPQHF,TGTGCCAGCCTAACTTGGCGGGGGAGAAATAGCAATCAGCCCCAGCATTTT
TRBJ2-7,TRBD2,once,TRBV29-1,CSVVSGGARREQYF,TGCAGCGTAGTTAGCGGGGGGGCCCGTCGCGAGCAGTACTTC
TRBJ2-7,NA,NA,TRBV28,CASIPTLGPSYEQYF,TGTGCCAGCATCCCCACCCTGGGGCCATCCTACGAGCAGTACTTC
TRBJ1-4,NA,NA,TRBV5-4,CASSPDRYNEKLFF,TGTGCCAGCAGCCCCGACAGGTACAATGAAAAACTGTTTTTT
TRBJ2-7,TRBD1,NA,TRBV15,CATSSSTGAISYEQYF,TGTGCCACCAGCAGTTCGACAGGGGCTATCTCCTACGAGCAGTACTTC
TRBJ2-3,TRBD1,NA,TRBV5-1,CASSQGTVTDTQYF,TGCGCCAGCAGCCAGGGGACAGTCACAGATACGCAGTATTTT
TRBJ2-3,TRBD2,NA,TRBV3-1/TRBV3-2,CASSPGLAGTDTQYF,TGTGCCAGCAGCCCGGGACTAGCGGGGACAGATACGCAGTATTTT
TRBJ2-1,TRBD2,NA,TRBV5-4,CASSLVSASGYNEQFF,TGTGCCAGCAGCTTGGTCTCTGCTAGCGGTTACAATGAGCAGTTCTTC
TRBJ1-3,NA,many,TRBV14,CASSQDFLSGNTIYF,TGTGCCAGCAGCCAAGATTTCCTCTCTGGAAACACCATATATTTT
TRBJ1-1,NA,NA,TRBV5-1,CASSLTGVNTEAFF,TGCGCCAGCAGCTTGACCGGGGTGAACACTGAAGCTTTCTTT
TRBJ2-6,NA,NA,TRBV6-5,CASSGQTGANVLTF,TGTGCCAGCAGCGGTCAAACTGGGGCCAACGTCCTGACTTTC
TRBJ1-1,NA,few,TRBV18,CASSPSPHLGGTEAFF,TGTGCCAGCTCACCAAGCCCTCACCTAGGAGGGACTGAAGCTTTCTTT
TRBJ2-5,NA,NA,TRBV5-1,CASSLELETQYF,TGCGCCAGCAGCTTGGAACTAGAGACCCAGTACTTC
TRBJ1-2,NA,once,TRBV3-1/TRBV3-2,CASSQEWGPKPNGYTF,TGTGCCAGCAGCCAAGAATGGGGGCCCAAACCTAATGGCTACACCTTC
TRBJ2-2,NA,NA,TRBV29-1,CSVGSQNTGELFF,TGCAGCGTTGGAAGCCAGAACACCGGGGAGCTGTTTTTT